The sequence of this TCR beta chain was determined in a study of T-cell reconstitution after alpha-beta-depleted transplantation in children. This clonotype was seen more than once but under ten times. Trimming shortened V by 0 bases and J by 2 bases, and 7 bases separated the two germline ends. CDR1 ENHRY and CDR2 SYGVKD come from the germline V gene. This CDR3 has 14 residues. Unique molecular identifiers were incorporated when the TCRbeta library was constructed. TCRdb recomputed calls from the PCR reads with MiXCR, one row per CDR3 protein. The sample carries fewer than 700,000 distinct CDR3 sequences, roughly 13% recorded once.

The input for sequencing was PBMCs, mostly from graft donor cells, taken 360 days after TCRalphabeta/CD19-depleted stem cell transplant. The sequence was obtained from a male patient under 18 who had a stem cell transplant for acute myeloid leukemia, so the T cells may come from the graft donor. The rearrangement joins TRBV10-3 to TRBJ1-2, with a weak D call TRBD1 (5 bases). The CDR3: CAISESRGNYGYTF. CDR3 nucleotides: TGTGCCATCAGTGAGTCTAGGGGCAACTATGGCTACACCTTC.